Shown below are 8 T cell receptor beta chains from a single sample sequenced in a study of T cells in Graves' hyperthyroidism and ophthalmopathy. Using RNA transcripts as the source, TCR beta CDR3 regions were amplified. Primed by the HTBI set, a first-round RT-PCR was run on the TCR CDR3. TCRdb reprocessed the multiplex PCR reads with MiXCR, giving one entry per CDR3 protein. Of about 350,000 distinct CDR3 sequences in the sample, about 18% were seen once. The sample consisted of blood. The receptors were gathered from a woman under 40 with Graves' hyperthyroidism that later progressed to Graves' ophthalmopathy.

This clonotype has a count of ten or more. The chain joins TRBV7-2 to TRBJ2-7; 7 bases are shared with TRBD1. The CDR3 has 17 residues. CDR1 and CDR2 (germline): SGHTA, FQGNSA. V was pared by 1 base and J by 4 bases, with 13 bases of the junction left unmatched. For the CDR3, the DNA is TGTGCCAGCAGCTTAGTCATATTGTTGGACAGGATGTACGAGCAGTACTTC. Encoded protein: CASSLVILLDRMYEQYF.

This clonotype was counted at least ten times. J is TRBJ2-1 and V is TRBV2; 14 nucleotides agree with TRBD2. Germline lookup yields CDR1 SNHLY and CDR2 FYNNEI. The CDR3 is 17 amino acids. V dropped 6 bases and J dropped 3; count of bases not matched to a gene: 7. The chain's CDR3 is CASRLGTSGGNYNEQFF. CDR3 sequence (DNA): TGTGCCAGCAGATTAGGGACTAGCGGGGGAAACTACAATGAGCAGTTCTTC.

This clonotype was observed at least ten times. The V gene is TRBV2, the J gene TRBJ2-5, with 10 bases fitting TRBD1. Germline CDR1 is SNHLY and CDR2 is FYNNEI. Trimming removed 7 bases from V and 2 bases from J; junction bases left unmatched: 10. This CDR3 contains 16 residues. The CDR3 loop reads CASTLDRGYHQETQYF. The CDR3 DNA sequence: TGTGCCAGCACCTTGGACAGGGGGTATCATCAAGAGACCCAGTACTTC.

This clonotype was seen repeatedly, ten times or more. The CDR3 region has the DNA TGTGCCAGCACCAGGAGCTCGGGGGCCTACGAGCAGTACTTC. Protein sequence: CASTRSSGAYEQYF. V usage is TRBV7-8 and J usage is TRBJ2-7; TRBD2 is a possible D gene (6 bases). In germline, CDR1 is SGHVS, CDR2 FQNEAQ. This CDR3 has 14 residues. With 7 bases removed from V and 2 bases from J, the gap between germline ends came to 15 bases. The whole variable domain, remainder taken from reference TRBV7-8 and TRBJ2-7, is GAGVSQSPRYKVAKRGQDVALRCDPISGHVSLFWYQQALGQGPEFLTYFQNEAQLDKSGLPSDRFFAERPEGSVSTLKIQRTQQEDSAVYLCASTRSSGAYEQYFGPGTRLTVT.

This clonotype was recorded at least ten times. CDR3 sequence: CASSLVGGADYYGYTF. As DNA, the CDR3 is TGCGCCAGCAGCTTGGTCGGGGGGGCCGATTACTATGGCTACACCTTC. The chain combines TRBV5-1 with TRBJ1-2; possible D gene TRBD1, 6 bases. V gave up 0 bases and J gave up 3 bases, with 15 bases separating them. CDR1 SGHRS and CDR2 YFSETQ come from the germline V gene. The CDR3 extends over 16 amino acids.

This clonotype was observed at least ten times. The gene calls are TRBV12-3 or TRBV12-4 and TRBJ2-1; a possible D gene is TRBD2 (7 bases). V gave up 4 bases and J gave up 3 bases, with 13 bases separating them. The CDR3 has 15 residues. The CDR3 DNA reads as TGTGCCAGCAGTTACCTAGGGGGGGTCTACAATGAGCAGTTCTTC. Translating it yields CASSYLGGVYNEQFF.

This clonotype was seen at least ten times. The J gene is TRBJ2-3, the V gene TRBV24-1; D ambiguous. The germline V and J ends were trimmed by 4 bases and 3 bases, with 7 bases remaining between them. This CDR3 has 13 amino acids. CDR1 is KGHDR, CDR2 SFDVKD, per germline. The CDR3 loop reads CATSDPATDTQYF. The CDR3 bases are TGTGCCACCAGTGACCCCGCTACAGATACGCAGTATTTT.

This clonotype has ten or more counts. This chain links TRBV5-1 with TRBJ1-1; no definite D call. V lost 0 bases to trimming and J lost 4 bases, with 13 bases between them. Germline V gives CDR1 SGHRS, CDR2 YFSETQ. CDR3 length: 15 residues. CDR3 bases: TGCGCCAGCAGCTTGGCGCTGAGTTCGGGCACTGAAGCTTTCTTT. It yields the protein CASSLALSSGTEAFF. The variable domain in full, with the rest retrieved from reference TRBV5-1 and TRBJ1-1, is KAGVTQTPRYLIKTRGQQVTLSCSPISGHRSVSWYQQTPGQGLQFLFEYFSETQRNKGNFPGRFSGRQFSNSRSEMNVSTLELGDSALYLCASSLALSSGTEAFFGQGTRLTVV.